These 8 T cell receptor beta chains originate from one sample sequenced in a study of blood T cell repertoires in COVID-19. Only in-frame clones appear in the TCRdb table, and some are missing; sequencing was by immunoSEQ multiplex PCR. The sample includes about 220,000 clones, 75% to 90% of them seen just once. Sequencing was done on a sample of peripheral blood. Every receptor here comes from a woman older than 75 with COVID-19, enrolled during active disease.

CDR3 sequence: CASSRQLNEKLFF. The CDR3 DNA reads as TGTGCCAGCTCACGACAGCTAAATGAAAAACTGTTTTTT. The gene calls are TRBV18 and TRBJ1-4; possibly TRBD1 for D (5 bases). The V end lost 4 bases, the J end lost 5 bases, and 8 bases lay between the germline ends. The CDR3 length is 13 residues. Germline CDR1 KGHSH, CDR2 LQKENI.

CDR3 sequence reads: CASSFQGGDTQYF. CDR3 in DNA: TGTGCCAGCAGTTTTCAAGGGGGTGATACGCAGTATTTT. The chain combines TRBV12-3 or TRBV12-4 with TRBJ2-3, with D possibly TRBD1 on 6 matching bases. V lost 3 bases to trimming and J lost 6 bases, with 10 bases between them. CDR3 length: 13 amino acids.

Worth noting for this clone: The sample contains more than one DNA sequence encoding this CDR3. This sequence joins TRBV7-2 and TRBJ2-3, with TRBD1 as a possible D gene (6 bases). Germline CDR1 reads SGHTA; CDR2 reads FQGNSA. CDR3 length: 14 amino acids. V was pared by 1 base and J by 4 bases, with 9 bases between. The CDR3 reads CASSLGGGADTQYF. Written as DNA, the CDR3 is TGTGCCAGCAGCTTAGGAGGGGGAGCAGATACGCAGTATTTT.

The chain has TRBV7-9 and TRBJ2-3, with 9 bases lining up with TRBD1. Germline V gene sequence: CDR1 SEHNR, CDR2 FQNEAQ (reference sequence). Losses at the gene ends were 3 bases for V and 3 bases for J; bases not matched to a gene: 4. CDR3 length: 15 residues. The chain's CDR3 is CASSLTGGKTDTQYF. The DNA of the CDR3 is TGTGCCAGCAGCTTGACAGGGGGTAAAACAGATACGCAGTATTTT.

The CDR3 loop is CASNGGGANNEKLFF. The CDR3 coding sequence is TGTGCCAGCAATGGTGGGGGGGCTAATAATGAAAAACTGTTTTTT. The chain carries TRBV6-5 and TRBJ1-4, with D possibly TRBD1 on 6 matching bases. Trimming took off 7 bases at V and 4 bases at J, with 16 bases between the two ends. CDR1 and CDR2 (germline): MNHEY, SVGAGI. CDR3 length: 15 residues.

The chain employs TRBV5-1 and TRBJ2-1; a possible D gene is TRBD2 (5 bases). The CDR3 is made up of 13 amino acids. The V gene's germline CDR1 is SGHRS and CDR2 YFSETQ. Deletions cut 1 base from V and 9 bases from J, with 11 bases between. The chain's CDR3 is CASSLSPGGEQFF. CDR3 bases: TGCGCCAGCAGCTTGAGCCCCGGAGGTGAGCAGTTCTTC.

The gene calls are TRBV19 and TRBJ1-1; D remains ambiguous. The CDR3 sequence is 13 residues long. Trimming removed 8 bases from V and 3 bases from J, with 13 bases in between. The germline gives CDR1 LNHDA, CDR2 SQIVND (reference sequence). In DNA form, the CDR3 reads TGTGCCAGTTCGATGGGCAGTCACACTGAAGCTTTCTTT. As protein: CASSMGSHTEAFF. The full variable domain, in which reference TRBV19 and TRBJ1-1 provide the parts outside the CDR3, is DGGITQSPKYLFRKEGQNVTLSCEQNLNHDAMYWYRQDPGQGLRLIYYSQIVNDFQKGDIAEGYSVSREKKESFPLTVTSAQKNPTAFYLCASSMGSHTEAFFGQGTRLTVV.

The chain has TRBV20-1 and TRBJ2-7, with a weak D call TRBD2 (6 bases). Germline CDR1 is DFQATT and CDR2 is SNEGSKA (reference sequence). V was shortened by 6 bases and J by 5 bases, with 11 bases between the two germline ends. The CDR3 spans 11 residues. In DNA form, the CDR3 reads TGCAGTGCCCCTCGACTAGACGAGCAGTACTTC. Translating gives CSAPRLDEQYF.